This T cell receptor (beta chain) appears in the sequencing data of a study of blood T cell repertoires in COVID-19. For the study at large: Acute and convalescent COVID-19 samples came from the United States, Italy and Spain. The cDNA or gDNA used as material had been derived from T cells, B-cell-depleted T cells, or PBMCs.

The table came from immunoSEQ multiplex PCR; TCRdb's copy has only in-frame clones and leaves some out. This table has tens of thousands of clones, approximately 80% appearing once. The V segment lost 3 bases and the J segment 2 bases; nucleotides outside the gene matches: 7. Per the germline V gene, CDR1 is LGHDT and CDR2 is YNNKEL (reference sequence). The CDR3 totals 15 residues. This receptor was identified in a man aged 50 to 60 with acute or convalescent COVID-19. V and J are TRBV3-1 (or the pseudogene TRBV3-2) and TRBJ2-7, with 7 bases lining up with TRBD1. Sequencing was carried out using peripheral blood. The CDR3 nucleotides are TGTGCCAGCAGCCAGGTACAGGGGAAGACCTACGAGCAGTACTTC. It codes for CASSQVQGKTYEQYF.